The rows below give T cell receptor beta chains drawn from one sample of a study of blood T cell repertoires in COVID-19. Profiled with immunoSEQ multiplex PCR; TCRdb holds only in-frame clones, not every one. The table lists roughly 260,000 clones, about 85% of them singletons. Sequenced: peripheral blood. These TCRs come from a man aged 60 to 75 who had recovered from COVID-19. The CDR3 runs from the conserved cysteine through the conserved F or W. D genes are given only for firm matches. Only some rows state a clone size, as once, few, many or a class for expanded clones.

V gene	clone size	J gene	D gene	CDR3 protein	CDR3 DNA
TRBV4-1	once	TRBJ1-1	.	CASSQLRGKNTEAFF	TGCGCCAGCAGCCAACTAAGGGGCAAGAACACTGAAGCTTTCTTT
TRBV5-4	.	TRBJ2-3	TRBD1	CATDRGTDTQYF	TGTGCCACGGACAGGGGCACAGATACGCAGTATTTT
TRBV3-1/TRBV3-2	.	TRBJ2-5	TRBD2	CASSLRLAGKQETQYF	TGTGCCAGCAGCCTCCGACTAGCGGGGAAACAAGAGACCCAGTACTTC
TRBV15	.	TRBJ2-7	TRBD1	CATSRLGQGSEQYF	TGTGCCACCAGCAGACTGGGACAGGGCTCCGAGCAGTACTTC
TRBV18	.	TRBJ1-5	.	CASSPQLGGGNQPQHF	TGTGCCAGCTCACCACAGTTGGGGGGGGGCAATCAGCCCCAGCATTTT
TRBV20-1	once	TRBJ1-1	.	CSASRRGEGAFF	TGCAGTGCTAGTAGGAGGGGTGAGGGTGCTTTCTTT
TRBV7-2	.	TRBJ1-3	.	CASSLVGGPGNTIYF	TGTGCCAGCAGCTTAGTTGGGGGCCCAGGAAACACCATATATTTT
TRBV5-4	.	TRBJ1-1	TRBD1	CASSLQGRGGTEAFF	TGTGCCAGCAGCTTACAGGGGCGAGGAGGCACTGAAGCTTTCTTT
TRBV7-2	.	TRBJ1-6	.	CASSHDGGSDSPLHF	TGTGCCAGCAGCCACGACGGAGGATCGGACTCACCCCTCCACTTT
TRBV7-3	.	TRBJ2-1	TRBD2	CASRKGTSGSYNEQFF	TGTGCCAGCAGGAAAGGGACTAGCGGCTCCTACAATGAGCAGTTCTTC
TRBV5-1	.	TRBJ2-3	.	CASREGGPTDTQYF	TGCGCCAGCAGAGAGGGGGGGCCCACAGATACGCAGTATTTT
TRBV4-1	.	TRBJ2-7	TRBD1	CASSQAGQGSYEQYF	TGCGCCAGCAGCCAAGCGGGACAGGGCTCCTACGAGCAGTACTTC
TRBV9	once	TRBJ2-2	.	CASSAPNSVRTGELFF	TGTGCCAGCAGCGCCCCGAATAGTGTTCGGACCGGGGAGCTGTTTTTT
TRBV9	.	TRBJ2-3	.	CASSVAMKADTQYF	TGTGCCAGCAGCGTAGCTATGAAAGCAGATACGCAGTATTTT
TRBV6-6	.	TRBJ2-2	TRBD2	CASSPKGRGGYGTNTGELFF	TGTGCCAGCAGTCCCAAGGGACGGGGGGGCTACGGAACGAACACCGGGGAGCTGTTTTTT
TRBV29-1	.	TRBJ2-5	TRBD2	CSVGGGPGETQYF	TGCAGCGTTGGGGGGGGACCCGGGGAGACCCAGTACTTC
TRBV28	.	TRBJ2-1	.	CASSPYFRGNEQFF	TGTGCCAGCAGCCCTTATTTTAGGGGCAATGAGCAGTTCTTC
TRBV6-2/TRBV6-3	.	TRBJ2-1	.	CASSYWLVSYNEQFF	TGTGCCAGCAGTTACTGGCTAGTTAGCTACAATGAGCAGTTCTTC
TRBV5-6	.	TRBJ2-2	.	CASSLVGGQVTGELFF	TGTGCCAGCAGCTTGGTCGGGGGGCAAGTGACCGGGGAGCTGTTTTTT
TRBV6-2/TRBV6-3	.	TRBJ2-2	.	CASSYSRGNTGELFF	TGTGCCAGCAGTTACAGTCGGGGAAACACCGGGGAGCTGTTTTTT
TRBV4-1	.	TRBJ1-2	.	CASSQFTTELYGYTF	TGCGCCAGCAGCCAATTTACGACGGAGCTCTATGGCTACACCTTC
TRBV29-1	.	TRBJ2-7	.	CSVEDVQDEQYF	TGCAGCGTTGAAGATGTGCAGGACGAGCAGTACTTC
TRBV6-4	.	TRBJ1-5	TRBD1	CASSQGAGQPQHF	TGTGCCAGCAGCCAGGGGGCAGGTCAGCCCCAGCATTTT
TRBV12-3/TRBV12-4	once	TRBJ1-2	TRBD1	CASRGQGLDGYTF	TGTGCCAGCAGGGGACAGGGGCTTGATGGCTACACCTTC
TRBV6-4	.	TRBJ2-3	TRBD2	CASSLAGGTDTQYF	TGTGCCAGCAGTCTAGCGGGGGGCACAGATACGCAGTATTTT
TRBV10-3	.	TRBJ1-3	.	CAISESGGSGNTIYF	TGTGCCATCAGTGAGTCCGGGGGGTCGGGAAACACCATATATTTT
TRBV10-1	.	TRBJ2-1	TRBD2	CASHKDLAGGGEQFF	TGCGCCAGCCACAAAGATCTAGCGGGGGGGGGTGAGCAGTTCTTC
TRBV6-6	.	TRBJ1-2	.	CASSRDSYGYTF	TGTGCCAGCAGCCGCGACAGCTATGGCTACACCTTC
TRBV4-1	.	TRBJ2-1	.	CASSQDRGTGPYNEQFF	TGCGCCAGCAGCCAAGATCGGGGAACAGGGCCCTACAATGAGCAGTTCTTC
TRBV7-3	.	TRBJ2-1	.	CASSLTLVGGEQFF	TGTGCCAGCAGCTTAACGTTGGTAGGCGGTGAGCAGTTCTTC
TRBV3-1/TRBV3-2	.	TRBJ2-7	.	CASSQESGLLSYEQYF	TGTGCCAGCAGCCAAGAATCAGGGCTTCTCTCCTACGAGCAGTACTTC
TRBV4-1	.	TRBJ2-5	.	CASSQGPGASSETQYF	TGCGCCAGCAGCCAAGGGCCAGGGGCTAGTTCGGAGACCCAGTACTTC
TRBV10-2	.	TRBJ2-3	TRBD1	CASSETGGTDTQYF	TGCGCCAGCAGTGAGACAGGGGGCACAGATACGCAGTATTTT
TRBV5-1	.	TRBJ1-1	.	CASSSGVTEAFF	TGCGCCAGCAGCTCAGGGGTAACTGAAGCTTTCTTT
TRBV5-1	once	TRBJ1-2	.	CASSLDRVGGYTF	TGCGCCAGCAGCTTGGACAGGGTCGGGGGCTACACCTTC
TRBV7-3	.	TRBJ1-1	.	CASSLTPGQPTEAFF	TGTGCCAGCAGCCTAACCCCGGGACAACCCACTGAAGCTTTCTTT
TRBV4-2	.	TRBJ2-7	TRBD2	CASSLSIAGANYEQYF	TGTGCCAGCAGCCTCAGCATAGCGGGGGCCAACTACGAGCAGTACTTC
TRBV27	once	TRBJ1-1	TRBD1	CASRLRGLTEAFF	TGTGCCAGCCGACTGAGGGGGCTTACTGAAGCTTTCTTT
TRBV19	.	TRBJ2-7	TRBD1	CASSLNRGQGTYEQYF	TGTGCCAGTAGTTTGAACCGGGGACAGGGGACTTACGAGCAGTACTTC
TRBV6-4	once	TRBJ1-4	.	CASSDRVAGEKLFF	TGTGCCAGCAGTGATAGGGTTGCGGGTGAAAAACTGTTTTTT
TRBV2	.	TRBJ2-7	.	CASSEAGYSSYEQYF	TGTGCCAGCAGTGAAGCCGGATACAGCTCCTACGAGCAGTACTTC
TRBV5-1	.	TRBJ1-4	.	CASSLVQMNEKLFF	TGCGCCAGCAGCTTGGTACAGATGAATGAAAAACTGTTTTTT
TRBV2	.	TRBJ1-2	TRBD1	CASSGQGDYGYTF	TGTGCCAGCAGCGGACAGGGAGACTATGGCTACACCTTC
TRBV5-6	few	TRBJ1-4	.	CASSSRTVGGEKLFF	TGTGCCAGCAGCAGTCGGACAGTCGGTGGCGAAAAACTGTTTTTT
TRBV7-3	.	TRBJ1-6	TRBD1	CASSLMGQGNSPLHF	TGTGCCAGCAGCTTAATGGGACAGGGTAATTCACCCCTCCACTTT
TRBV14	.	TRBJ1-1	.	CASSHSGGNTEAFF	TGTGCCAGCAGCCACTCCGGGGGGAACACTGAAGCTTTCTTT
TRBV6-5	.	TRBJ2-3	TRBD1	CASSPDRGPTDTQYF	TGTGCCAGCAGTCCGGACAGGGGCCCCACAGATACGCAGTATTTT